This is a list of T cell receptor beta chains from one sample in a study of beta chain features in type 1 diabetes. The data were produced by immunoSEQ multiplex PCR, yet TCRdb's version contains in-frame clones alone and is incomplete. Of 500,000 to 800,000 clones detected, around 11% appear once; the ten largest clones hold around 0.12%. The specimen sequenced was naive CD4+ T cells from blood. The receptors come from a man aged 25 to 45 with type 1 diabetes. CDR3s include the opening cysteine and the closing phenylalanine or tryptophan. D genes are given only for firm matches. Not all rows give a size; the values are once, few, many and, for expanded clones, a class.

cdr3_nt,cdr3_aa,clone_size,j_call,v_call,d_call
TGTGCCAGCAGTGGGGAGGCAGATACGCAGTATTTT,CASSGEADTQYF,few,TRBJ2-3,TRBV25-1,.
TGTGCCACCAGCTCAGATGGAGTTAGCAATCAGCCCCAGCATTTT,CATSSDGVSNQPQHF,.,TRBJ1-5,TRBV15,.
TGTGCCAGCAGCTTAGGGACTAGCTCCTATAAAAACATTCAGTACTTC,CASSLGTSSYKNIQYF,few,TRBJ2-4,TRBV7-2,TRBD2
TGTGCCAGCAGGGGTACTGGAAACACCATATATTTT,CASRGTGNTIYF,.,TRBJ1-3,TRBV27,.
TGTGCCTGGACAGGACAGGGGTCAATCAATGAGCAGTTCTTC,CAWTGQGSINEQFF,few,TRBJ2-1,TRBV30,TRBD1
TGTGCCAGCAGCTTGGGACTCGGAGTAGACACCGGGGAGCTGTTTTTT,CASSLGLGVDTGELFF,few,TRBJ2-2,TRBV5-4,.
TGTGCCAGCAGGGCTGACAGGGGGGCTCAGCCCCAGCATTTT,CASRADRGAQPQHF,few,TRBJ1-5,TRBV2,TRBD1
TGTGCCAGCAGCTTTGAAGTGACCGGGAGGGCTGAAGCTTTCTTT,CASSFEVTGRAEAFF,few,TRBJ1-1,TRBV7-6,.
TGTGCCAGTAGTTCGCAGGGGGCTAATGACTACGAGCAGTACTTC,CASSSQGANDYEQYF,few,TRBJ2-7,TRBV19,TRBD1
TGTGCCAGCAGCAACGGGGGGAGCACTAATGAAAAACTGTTTTTT,CASSNGGSTNEKLFF,few,TRBJ1-4,TRBV6-5,.
TGCGCCAGCAGCCAAGGGCGAAGAACCGGTCTAGATACGCAGTATTTT,CASSQGRRTGLDTQYF,.,TRBJ2-3,TRBV4-1,.
TGTGCCAGCAGCTTAGCGGGCATAAACTACGAGCAGTACTTC,CASSLAGINYEQYF,.,TRBJ2-7,TRBV7-2,.
TGTGCCACCCAAAGGGACAGGTCCTACGAGCAGTACTTC,CATQRDRSYEQYF,.,TRBJ2-7,TRBV7-2,TRBD1
TGTGCCAGCAGCCAAGAATCAGAGATTCACTATGGCTACACCTTC,CASSQESEIHYGYTF,few,TRBJ1-2,TRBV4-2,.
TGCGCCAGCAGCCAAGAATACCCTGTTCAGGGGCTTTCCTACAATGAGCAGTTCTTC,CASSQEYPVQGLSYNEQFF,.,TRBJ2-1,TRBV4-3,.
TGTGCCAGCCAATCTTCGGACAGGGGCAATCAGCCCCAGCATTTT,CASQSSDRGNQPQHF,.,TRBJ1-5,TRBV2,TRBD1
TGTGCCAGCAGCGGGAGGGCCACTTCCTACGAGCAGTACTTC,CASSGRATSYEQYF,.,TRBJ2-7,TRBV11-2,TRBD2
TGTGCCAGCAGCCGACAGGGGGATCGCTACGAGCAGTACTTC,CASSRQGDRYEQYF,.,TRBJ2-7,TRBV27,TRBD1
TGCAGCGTTGAAGGAACTAGCGGCAGCTCCTACGAGCAGTACTTC,CSVEGTSGSSYEQYF,.,TRBJ2-7,TRBV29-1,TRBD2
TGCGCCAGCAGCCAAGGGGTTCGGGAGAGTTCGGGATCTGGCTACACCTTC,CASSQGVRESSGSGYTF,.,TRBJ1-2,TRBV4-3,.
TGTGCCAGCAGTGAACTAGGGAGATTAGAAGAGACCCAGTACTTC,CASSELGRLEETQYF,few,TRBJ2-5,TRBV25-1,.
TGTGCCAGCAGCATTCGGGACAGGGAAAATTCACCCCTCCACTTT,CASSIRDRENSPLHF,few,TRBJ1-6,TRBV7-2,TRBD1
TGTGCCAGTAGTATGAACGACCAAGAGACCCAGTACTTC,CASSMNDQETQYF,.,TRBJ2-5,TRBV19,.
TGTGCCAGCAGTTCACGACTAGCGGGGGTTTGGGAGACCCAGTACTTC,CASSSRLAGVWETQYF,once,TRBJ2-5,TRBV27,TRBD2
TGTGCCAGTATCCTTCCGGGCGGCTACACCTTC,CASILPGGYTF,few,TRBJ1-2,TRBV19,.
TGCGCCAGCAGCCAATATCAGGACTACTCATACAATGAGCAGTTCTTC,CASSQYQDYSYNEQFF,few,TRBJ2-1,TRBV4-3,.
TGTGCCAGCTCACCACCAGCCACCGGGGAGCTGTTTTTT,CASSPPATGELFF,.,TRBJ2-2,TRBV18,.
TGTGCCACCGGGACTCCTAACACCGGGGAGCTGTTTTTT,CATGTPNTGELFF,few,TRBJ2-2,TRBV28,.
TGTGCCAGCAACGAGGCTAGCTCCTACAATGAGCAGTTCTTC,CASNEASSYNEQFF,.,TRBJ2-1,TRBV7-9,.